The 22 T cell receptor beta chains below come from one sample, sequenced in a study of T cells in Graves' hyperthyroidism and ophthalmopathy (dated by TCRdb to about 2019). Library preparation employed multiplex PCR. Sequenced on an Illumina HiSeq 2000. The TCR beta CDR3 regions were amplified from RNA transcripts. For the first round of RT-PCR on the TCR CDR3, the HTBI primer set was used together with the Qiagen OneStep RT-PCR kit. The public reads were reprocessed in TCRdb via fastp at Q25 and MiXCR, keeping in-frame beta chains. Duplicate CDR3 protein sequences are folded into a single record with the most common DNA and genes. This sample comprises hundreds of thousands of distinct CDR3 sequences, less than 15% of them detected only once. Approximately 15% of the sample lies in the top ten. Specimen: blood. The receptors here all came from a middle-aged woman with Graves' hyperthyroidism.

This clonotype has a count of ten or more. The chain recombines TRBV7-2 with TRBJ1-1; TRBD1 is a possible D gene (6 bases). Trimming removed 5 bases from V and 6 bases from J, with 16 bases in between. The V gene's germline CDR1 is SGHTA and CDR2 FQGNSA. CDR3 length equals 14 residues. CDR3 nucleotides: TGTGCCAGCAGCCCACGACGGGGGGGCTCTGAAGCTTTCTTT. Its protein is CASSPRRGGSEAFF.

This clonotype was seen repeatedly, ten times or more. This rearrangement joins TRBV7-2 to TRBJ1-5; D is undetermined. Germline V lookup: CDR1 SGHTA, CDR2 FQGNSA. V lost 0 bases to trimming and J lost 5 bases, with 11 bases between them. This CDR3 has 15 residues. The CDR3 is CASSLAFGAYQPQHF. The CDR3 DNA follows: TGTGCCAGCAGCTTAGCTTTCGGAGCCTATCAGCCCCAGCATTTT.

There are many counts of this clonotype. The J gene is TRBJ1-2, the V gene TRBV5-1; D is uncertain. The CDR3 extends over 13 amino acids. Trimming cost V 0 bases and J 3 bases, with 6 bases left between them. Germline CDR1 reads SGHRS; CDR2 reads YFSETQ. The CDR3 bases are TGCGCCAGCAGCTTGGAGCAGGACTATGGCTACACCTTC. It specifies CASSLEQDYGYTF. Together with reference TRBV5-1 and TRBJ1-2, the CDR3 gives the full variable domain: KAGVTQTPRYLIKTRGQQVTLSCSPISGHRSVSWYQQTPGQGLQFLFEYFSETQRNKGNFPGRFSGRQFSNSRSEMNVSTLELGDSALYLCASSLEQDYGYTFGSGTRLTVV.

The chain combines TRBV14 with TRBJ1-1, with 8 bases fitting TRBD1. The germline V gene encodes CDR1 SGHDN and CDR2 FVKESK. CDR3 length: 16 amino acids. The V segment lost 4 bases and the J segment 4 bases; nucleotides outside the gene matches: 11. CDR3 sequence: CASSPGLRQGFTEAFF. CDR3 nucleotide sequence: TGTGCCAGCAGCCCAGGACTCAGACAGGGGTTCACTGAAGCTTTCTTT. Filled out from reference TRBV14 and TRBJ1-1, the complete variable domain reads EAGVTQFPSHSVIEKGQTVTLRCDPISGHDNLYWYRRVMGKEIKFLLHFVKESKQDESGMPNNRFLAERTGGTYSTLKVQPAELEDSGVYFCASSPGLRQGFTEAFFGQGTRLTVV.

The rearrangement joins TRBV3-1 to TRBJ2-1; D may be TRBD1 or TRBD2 (5 bases each). Germline CDR1 LGHDT, CDR2 YNNKEL (reference sequence). The CDR3 length is 14 residues. V gave up 0 bases and J gave up 14 bases, with 17 bases separating them. CDR3 coding DNA: TGTGCCAGCAGCCAAGAAGACGTGACAGCGGAAAAGTTCTTC. It yields the protein CASSQEDVTAEKFF.

The genes are TRBV5-4 and TRBJ2-1; D is possibly TRBD2 (6 bases). This CDR3 spans 14 amino acids. CDR1 and CDR2 from the germline V gene are SGHNT and YYREEE (reference sequence). Trimming removed 1 base at V and 10 bases at J, with 15 bases between. As DNA, the CDR3 is TGTGCCAGCAGCTTGAATAGCGGTCACGTAGAGCAGTTCTTC. Its translation is CASSLNSGHVEQFF. The whole variable domain, remainder taken from reference TRBV5-4 and TRBJ2-1, is ETGVTQSPTHLIKTRGQQVTLRCSSQSGHNTVSWYQQALGQGPQFIFQYYREEENGRGNFPPRFSGLQFPNYSSELNVNALELDDSALYLCASSLNSGHVEQFFGPGTRLTVL.

A note on this clonotype: A single base separates this from a much larger clone, so it may be a read error. The chain couples TRBV30 to TRBJ2-1, with TRBD2 matching over 9 bases. V lost 4 bases, J lost 12 bases, and 13 bases stayed unmatched. CDR1 GTSNPN and CDR2 SVGIG come from the germline V gene (reference sequence). The CDR3 is made up of 14 amino acids. CDR3 protein: CAWTMGSGRHGQFF. In DNA form, the CDR3 reads TGTGCCTGGACGATGGGTAGCGGGAGACACGGGCAGTTCTTC.

The chain has TRBV27 and TRBJ2-5; D is tentatively TRBD1 or TRBD2 (6 bases each). The V gene lost 6 bases and the J gene lost 5 bases, with 16 bases spanning the gap. The CDR3 is made up of 14 amino acids. Germline-derived CDR1 and CDR2 are MNHEY and SMNVEV (reference sequence). The CDR3 is CASSFGGGSETQYF. The CDR3 DNA reads as TGTGCCAGCAGCTTCGGAGGGGGTTCGGAGACCCAGTACTTC.

This clonotype has at least ten counts. This chain links TRBV3-1 with TRBJ1-2; unclear D gene. CDR1 is LGHDT, CDR2 YNNKEL, per germline (reference sequence). V shed 1 base and J shed 8 bases, with 11 bases lying between them. There are 13 residues in the CDR3. CDR3 DNA sequence: TGTGCCAGCAGCCAAGGGCCCGGAGGGGGCTACACCTTC. Protein product: CASSQGPGGGYTF.

This chain connects TRBV6-1 to TRBJ2-4; possibly TRBD1 or TRBD2 for D (5 bases each). The germline gives CDR1 MNHNS, CDR2 SASEGT. The CDR3 is 13 amino acids. The ends were cut back, 4 bases at V and 12 bases at J, with 16 bases in the middle. CDR3 region: CASSGSRGAGQYF. CDR3 coding DNA: TGTGCCAGCAGTGGGTCTCGAGGGGCGGGTCAGTACTTC.

This clonotype was seen at least ten times. The chain joins TRBV28 to TRBJ1-2, with a weak D call TRBD1 (6 bases). Germline CDR1 and CDR2: MDHEN and SYDVKM. The length of the CDR3 is 16 residues. V was cut by 3 bases and J by 4 bases, with 18 bases left in between. The CDR3 bases are TGTGCCAGCAGTTTGGTGACCGGGGGGCCTGCCTATGGCTACACCTTC. Translation gives CASSLVTGGPAYGYTF.

This sequence joins TRBV29-1 and TRBJ1-1, with D perhaps TRBD1 (5 bases). The CDR3 runs to 12 residues. Trimming pared 5 bases from V and 5 bases from J, leaving 12 bases between. Germline V gives CDR1 SQVTM, CDR2 ANQGSEA. DNA for the CDR3: TGCAGCGTTAGACACGAGGGGACTGAAGCTTTCTTT. It yields the protein CSVRHEGTEAFF.

V usage is TRBV10-1 and J usage is TRBJ2-1, with 8 bases fitting TRBD2. Per the germline V gene, CDR1 is WNHNN and CDR2 is SYGVQD (reference sequence). V lost 0 bases to trimming and J lost 8 bases; unmatched junction nucleotides: 6. The CDR3 covers 15 residues. CDR3 region: CASSESGGRRDEQFF. In nucleotides, the CDR3 is TGCGCCAGCAGTGAGTCAGGCGGGAGGAGAGATGAGCAGTTCTTC.

This clonotype was seen many times. The chain is built from TRBV6-1 and TRBJ2-1; 11 bases agree with TRBD1. After removal of 5 bases from V and 8 bases from J, the junction contained 5 bases not matched to a gene. This CDR3 has 14 residues. Germline CDR1 reads MNHNS; CDR2 reads SASEGT. The CDR3 region has the DNA TGTGCCAGCAGTTACCGGACAGGGGGCGATGAGCAGTTCTTC. It yields the protein CASSYRTGGDEQFF.

This clonotype was counted ten times or more. The chain has TRBV5-1 and TRBJ2-3, with D possibly being TRBD2 (5 bases). This CDR3 has 15 residues. Germline CDR1 reads SGHRS; CDR2 reads YFSETQ. V dropped 0 bases and J dropped 3 bases, with 11 bases sitting between them. The CDR3 DNA sequence: TGCGCCAGCAGCTTGGAGTCGGGAAGTACAGATACGCAGTATTTT. This sequence encodes CASSLESGSTDTQYF.

This clonotype was counted at least ten times. The chain carries TRBV6-1 and TRBJ2-3, with a possible D match to TRBD1 (5 bases). Germline V CDR1 and CDR2: MNHNS, SASEGT. CDR3 size: 14 residues. V lost 2 bases to trimming and J lost 1 base, with 7 bases between them. The CDR3 bases are TGTGCCAGCAGTGAAAGCAGGGGCACAGATACGCAGTATTTT. This codes for CASSESRGTDTQYF.

J is TRBJ2-1 and V is TRBV12-5; 10 bases agree with TRBD2. CDR3 length: 15 amino acids. After removal of 7 bases from V and 7 bases from J, the junction contained 10 bases not matched to a gene. Per the germline V gene, CDR1 is LGHNT and CDR2 is FRNRAP. CDR3 region: CASALGTSAGNEQFF. CDR3 bases: TGTGCTAGTGCTCTGGGGACTAGCGCCGGGAATGAGCAGTTCTTC.

This clonotype was seen repeatedly, ten times or more. The J gene is TRBJ2-2, the V gene TRBV7-8; 13 nucleotides align to TRBD2. After removal of 0 bases from V and 1 base from J, the junction contained 2 bases not matched to a gene. This CDR3 contains 18 residues. Germline V lookup: CDR1 SGHVS, CDR2 FQNEAQ. CDR3 DNA: TGTGCCAGCAGCTTAGCGAGGACTAGCGGGAGGAACACCGGGGAGCTGTTTTTT. It translates to CASSLARTSGRNTGELFF.

In this sample, this clonotype turned up many times. The rearrangement joins TRBV30 to TRBJ1-4; TRBD1 might be the D (5 bases). The CDR3 is 16 residues long. Germline CDR1 and CDR2: GTSNPN and SVGIG (reference sequence). The V end was cut by 2 bases, the J end by 5 bases, with 18 bases between. The CDR3 coding sequence is TGTGCCTGGAGTCGCGGCTCGAAGAGGGACAATGAAAAACTGTTTTTT. Protein product: CAWSRGSKRDNEKLFF. The complete variable domain, with remaining parts taken from reference TRBV30 and TRBJ1-4, reads SQTIHQWPATLVQPVGSPLSLECTVEGTSNPNLYWYRQAAGRGLQLLFYSVGIGQISSEVPQNLSASRPQDRQFILSSKKLLLSDSGFYLCAWSRGSKRDNEKLFFGSGTQLSVL.

In this sample, this clonotype turned up many times. The chain combines TRBV6-2 or TRBV6-3 with TRBJ1-5; D unclear. The germline V and J ends were trimmed by 3 bases and 0 bases, with 12 bases remaining between them. This CDR3 spans 16 amino acids. Germline loops: CDR1 MNHEY, CDR2 SVGEGT. CDR3 sequence (DNA): TGTGCCAGCAGTTATTCGGACGCTTATAGCAATCAGCCCCAGCATTTT. It is translated as CASSYSDAYSNQPQHF.

This clonotype was seen more than once but under ten times. The chain uses TRBV13 and TRBJ1-1; D perhaps matches TRBD1 (6 bases). The V end was cut by 5 bases, the J end by 11 bases, with 18 bases between. Germline CDR1 and CDR2: PRHDT and FYEKMQ (reference sequence). This CDR3 region has 13 residues. The CDR3 region is CASSPGGGSNAFF. CDR3 DNA sequence: TGTGCCAGCAGCCCCGGCGGGGGCTCGAATGCTTTCTTT.

This clonotype was seen many times. This chain joins TRBV3-1 and TRBJ1-1; 8 bases are shared with TRBD1. Germline trimming cut 4 bases from V and 4 bases from J; bases unmatched to any gene: 8. The CDR3 length is 15 residues. Germline values: CDR1 LGHDT, CDR2 YNNKEL (reference sequence). The CDR3 DNA reads TGTGCCAGCAGCCGCGGACAGGGTGGGAGCACTGAAGCTTTCTTT. It is translated as CASSRGQGGSTEAFF.